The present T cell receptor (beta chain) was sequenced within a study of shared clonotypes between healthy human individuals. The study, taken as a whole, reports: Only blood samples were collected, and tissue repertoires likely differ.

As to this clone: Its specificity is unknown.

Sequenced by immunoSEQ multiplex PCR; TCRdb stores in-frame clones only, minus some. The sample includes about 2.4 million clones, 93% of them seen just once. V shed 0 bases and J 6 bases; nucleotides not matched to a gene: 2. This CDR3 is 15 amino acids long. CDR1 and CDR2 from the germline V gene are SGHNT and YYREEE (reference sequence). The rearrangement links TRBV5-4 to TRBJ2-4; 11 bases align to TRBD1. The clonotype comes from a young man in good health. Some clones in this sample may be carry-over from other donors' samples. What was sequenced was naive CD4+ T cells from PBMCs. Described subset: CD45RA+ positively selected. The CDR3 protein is CASSLGGTGGNIQYF. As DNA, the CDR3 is TGTGCCAGCAGCTTGGGCGGGACAGGGGGAAACATTCAGTACTTC.